A selection of T cell receptor beta chains follows, all from one sample in a study of blood T cell repertoires in COVID-19. Libraries were prepared by immunoSEQ multiplex PCR; TCRdb keeps only in-frame clonotypes and omits some of them. The repertoire consists of some 150,000 clones, with around 80% occurring once and the leading ten covering 7.2%. Sequencing input: peripheral blood. Receptors originate from a woman between 50 and 59 years old in a cohort sampled during active or convalescent COVID-19. The CDR3 runs from the conserved cysteine through the conserved F or W. The D gene is left open where the match is weak. The size field is filled for only some rows; it gives once, few, many or a size class.

length | size | J | V | D | DNA | CDR3
15 | - | TRBJ2-1 | TRBV4-3 | - | TGCGCCAGCAGCCAAGACACTAGTAGGGTCGATGAGCAGTTCTTC | CASSQDTSRVDEQFF
16 | - | TRBJ1-6 | TRBV30 | - | TGTGCCTGGAGTTGGAGGAGGAGCTCCTATAATTCACCCCTCCACTTT | CAWSWRRSSYNSPLHF
17 | - | TRBJ2-7 | TRBV21-1 | - | TGTGCCAGCAGCATCCCCCCGGAACGGGTGATTTTGTACGAGCAGTACTTC | CASSIPPERVILYEQYF
14 | few | TRBJ1-6 | TRBV2 | - | TGTGCCAGCAGTTTGGACGGGGGAAATTCACCCCTCCACTTT | CASSLDGGNSPLHF
17 | - | TRBJ2-1 | TRBV7-6 | TRBD1 | TGTGCCAGCAGCTTAGGGGCGGGACAGGGCTACTACAATGAGCAGTTCTTC | CASSLGAGQGYYNEQFF
14 | - | TRBJ2-1 | TRBV6-1 | TRBD2 | TGTGCCAGCAGTGAACTAGCGGGGTACAATGAGCAGTTCTTC | CASSELAGYNEQFF
13 | - | TRBJ2-7 | TRBV14 | - | TGTGCCAGCAGCCTTTTACAGGGATACGAGCAGTACTTC | CASSLLQGYEQYF
14 | - | TRBJ2-5 | TRBV11-2 | - | TGTGCCAGCACCCCCGGTGGGGGCGGCGAGACCCAGTACTTC | CASTPGGGGETQYF
12 | few | TRBJ1-5 | TRBV2 | - | TGTGCCAGCAGGGGGGGGTCTCAGCCCCAGCATTTT | CASRGGSQPQHF
17 | few | TRBJ2-1 | TRBV4-2 | TRBD2 | TGTGCCAGCAGCCAAGAATTGTCGCTAGCGGGGATCAATGAGCAGTTCTTC | CASSQELSLAGINEQFF
14 | - | TRBJ2-7 | TRBV13 | TRBD2 | TGTGCCAGCAGCTCGACTAGCGGGGCCCACGAGCAGTACTTC | CASSSTSGAHEQYF
13 | - | TRBJ1-3 | TRBV30 | TRBD1 | TGTGCCTGGGGACAGGTCTCTGGAAACACCATATATTTT | CAWGQVSGNTIYF
17 | - | TRBJ2-2 | TRBV9 | - | TGTGCCAGCAGCTCCAGATCAGGTCCCCCGAACACCGGGGAGCTGTTTTTT | CASSSRSGPPNTGELFF
14 | - | TRBJ2-7 | TRBV18 | TRBD1 | TGTGCCAGCTCACCCCAGGGGGAAGCCTACGAGCAGTACTTC | CASSPQGEAYEQYF
14 | - | TRBJ1-5 | TRBV6-5 | - | TGTGCCAGCAGCCTAGTCAGGGTTGAACAGCCCCAGCATTTT | CASSLVRVEQPQHF
14 | - | TRBJ2-5 | TRBV11-2 | - | TGTGCCAGCAGCTTACGGGATATCCAAGAGACCCAGTACTTC | CASSLRDIQETQYF